This T cell receptor (beta chain) was sequenced for a study of blood T cell repertoires in COVID-19. Study-level background: Both acute and convalescent COVID-19 samples were obtained from the United States, Italy and Spain. PBMCs, B-cell-depleted T cells, or T cells provided the cDNA or gDNA that made up the material.

This CDR3 contains 14 residues. The J segment lost 5 bases and the V segment lost 6 bases, leaving 7 bases of the junction unmatched. In germline, CDR1 is MNHEY, CDR2 SVGAGI. Study processing details: Amplified reference gene primers provided the basis for estimating nucleated cell counts. The method was immunoSEQ multiplex PCR; TCRdb's version includes in-frame clones alone and lacks a portion of them. The V and J calls and the clone size are those of that table, but D and trimming were determined from the DNA. The sample lists about 220,000 clones; roughly 76% were seen once. This sequence originates from a human donor in a cohort sampled during active COVID-19. The sample comprised peripheral blood. The chain employs TRBV6-5 and TRBJ2-1, with 7 bases lining up with TRBD2. CDR3 DNA sequence: TGTGCCAGCAGCCCATCAGGGAGGGACAATGAGCAGTTCTTC. It codes for CASSPSGRDNEQFF.